This T cell receptor beta chain was obtained from a study of blood T cell repertoires in COVID-19. Study-wide background: Samples of COVID-19 (acute and convalescent) were obtained from the United States, Italy and Spain. T cells, B-cell-depleted T cells, or PBMCs supplied cDNA or gDNA.

The method was immunoSEQ multiplex PCR; TCRdb's version includes in-frame clones alone and lacks a portion of them. In the table there are about 530,000 clones, approximately 91% of which are singletons. The sample comprised peripheral blood. The source of this sequence is a woman aged 50 to 60 with COVID-19, enrolled during active disease.

The CDR3 nucleotides read TGTGCCAGCAGCTTGTATGGTAGCGGGGCGTACAATGAGCAGTTCTTC. This encodes CASSLYGSGAYNEQFF. The V and J genes are TRBV5-5 and TRBJ2-1; 8 nucleotides align to TRBD2. V lost 1 base and J lost 4; bases outside the gene matches: 7. CDR1 and CDR2 from the germline V gene are SGHKS and YYEKEE (reference sequence). The CDR3 runs to 16 residues.